These T cell receptor beta chains were read from a single sample in a study of blood T cell repertoires in COVID-19. TCRdb's table, derived via immunoSEQ multiplex PCR, lists solely in-frame clones and lacks some. The sample consists of around 250,000 clones, around 90% of them appearing once. The sequenced sample was peripheral blood. Receptor source: a human donor in a cohort sampled during active COVID-19. CDR3s include the opening cysteine and the closing phenylalanine or tryptophan. D genes are given only for firm matches. Only part of the rows carry a size: once, few, many, or a class if the clone is expanded.

j_gene: TRBJ2-7
v_gene: TRBV7-9
abundance: -
d_gene: -
CDR3aa: CASSGGTPFSYEQYF
CDR3nt: TGTGCCAGCAGCGGGGGGACTCCCTTCTCCTACGAGCAGTACTTC

j_gene: TRBJ2-7
v_gene: TRBV7-2
abundance: -
d_gene: -
CDR3aa: CASSLPGTSYEQYF
CDR3nt: TGTGCCAGCAGCTTACCCGGTACCTCCTACGAGCAGTACTTC

j_gene: TRBJ2-7
v_gene: TRBV5-4
abundance: -
d_gene: TRBD1
CDR3aa: CASSRIYRDRDYEQYF
CDR3nt: TGTGCCAGCAGCAGAATCTACCGGGACAGGGACTACGAGCAGTACTTC

j_gene: TRBJ2-2
v_gene: TRBV9
abundance: -
d_gene: TRBD1
CDR3aa: CASSPTGFKTGELFF
CDR3nt: TGTGCCAGCAGCCCGACAGGGTTTAAGACCGGGGAGCTGTTTTTT

j_gene: TRBJ2-3
v_gene: TRBV12-2
abundance: -
d_gene: -
CDR3aa: CASRRTESTDTQYF
CDR3nt: TGTGCAAGTCGCAGGACAGAGAGCACAGATACGCAGTATTTT

j_gene: TRBJ1-5
v_gene: TRBV19
abundance: -
d_gene: TRBD1
CDR3aa: CASTFTQGVSNQPQHF
CDR3nt: TGTGCCAGTACCTTTACCCAGGGGGTAAGCAATCAGCCCCAGCATTTT

j_gene: TRBJ2-4
v_gene: TRBV19
abundance: -
d_gene: TRBD1
CDR3aa: CASSARDRRTLAKNIQYF
CDR3nt: TGTGCCAGTAGTGCCCGGGACAGGCGAACCTTAGCCAAAAACATTCAGTACTTC

j_gene: TRBJ1-1
v_gene: TRBV28
abundance: -
d_gene: TRBD1
CDR3aa: CASSVRQGQKKHPEAFF
CDR3nt: TGTGCCAGCAGCGTACGACAGGGGCAGAAAAAGCACCCTGAAGCTTTCTTT

j_gene: TRBJ2-1
v_gene: TRBV7-8
abundance: -
d_gene: -
CDR3aa: CASSPAYNEQFF
CDR3nt: TGTGCCAGCAGCCCAGCCTACAATGAGCAGTTCTTC

j_gene: TRBJ2-7
v_gene: TRBV15
abundance: -
d_gene: -
CDR3aa: CATSGTPRLGRSYEQYF
CDR3nt: TGTGCCACCAGCGGAACTCCCCGGCTAGGAAGGTCCTACGAGCAGTACTTC

j_gene: TRBJ1-4
v_gene: TRBV10-2
abundance: once
d_gene: -
CDR3aa: CASSDRDTATNEKLFF
CDR3nt: TGCGCCAGCAGTGACCGGGACACCGCAACTAATGAAAAACTGTTTTTT

j_gene: TRBJ2-7
v_gene: TRBV19
abundance: -
d_gene: TRBD1
CDR3aa: CASSAPPGQYYEQYF
CDR3nt: TGTGCCAGTAGTGCACCCCCGGGACAGTACTACGAGCAGTACTTC

j_gene: TRBJ2-5
v_gene: TRBV7-2
abundance: -
d_gene: TRBD1
CDR3aa: CASTRQGQETQYF
CDR3nt: TGTGCCAGCACCCGACAGGGCCAAGAGACCCAGTACTTC

j_gene: TRBJ2-7
v_gene: TRBV2
abundance: once
d_gene: TRBD2
CDR3aa: CASRGGSGLAVSSYEQYF
CDR3nt: TGTGCCAGCAGGGGGGGGTCGGGACTAGCGGTTAGCTCCTACGAGCAGTACTTC

j_gene: TRBJ1-1
v_gene: TRBV29-1
abundance: -
d_gene: TRBD1
CDR3aa: CSVPQGATEAFF
CDR3nt: TGCAGCGTTCCCCAGGGGGCCACTGAAGCTTTCTTT

j_gene: TRBJ2-5
v_gene: TRBV5-6
abundance: -
d_gene: -
CDR3aa: CASSLAKETQYF
CDR3nt: TGTGCCAGCAGCTTGGCCAAAGAGACCCAGTACTTC

j_gene: TRBJ1-4
v_gene: TRBV7-8
abundance: -
d_gene: -
CDR3aa: CASRNDRTTNEKLFF
CDR3nt: TGTGCCAGCAGGAATGACAGGACAACTAATGAAAAACTGTTTTTT

j_gene: TRBJ1-4
v_gene: TRBV5-5
abundance: -
d_gene: TRBD1
CDR3aa: CASSRQGLGIRVEKLFF
CDR3nt: TGTGCCAGCAGCCGACAGGGCCTGGGAATTCGGGTTGAAAAACTGTTTTTT

j_gene: TRBJ1-2
v_gene: TRBV9
abundance: -
d_gene: TRBD1
CDR3aa: CASSVGPTGDYGYTF
CDR3nt: TGTGCCAGCAGCGTCGGACCGACAGGGGACTATGGCTACACCTTC

j_gene: TRBJ2-7
v_gene: TRBV27
abundance: -
d_gene: TRBD1
CDR3aa: CASSDPGQGSKEQYF
CDR3nt: TGTGCCAGCAGCGACCCGGGACAGGGCTCCAAGGAGCAGTACTTC

j_gene: TRBJ1-2
v_gene: TRBV27
abundance: once
d_gene: -
CDR3aa: CASSFHRNYGYTF
CDR3nt: TGTGCCAGCAGTTTCCACAGAAACTATGGCTACACCTTC

j_gene: TRBJ2-3
v_gene: TRBV6-2/TRBV6-3
abundance: few
d_gene: TRBD2
CDR3aa: CASSPALAGPDTQYF
CDR3nt: TGTGCCAGCAGCCCCGCACTAGCGGGACCAGATACGCAGTATTTT

j_gene: TRBJ2-7
v_gene: TRBV5-4
abundance: -
d_gene: TRBD2
CDR3aa: CASRVAGAPYEQYF
CDR3nt: TGTGCCAGCAGAGTAGCGGGAGCCCCCTACGAGCAGTACTTC

j_gene: TRBJ2-1
v_gene: TRBV2
abundance: -
d_gene: TRBD2
CDR3aa: CASNRLAGGPNNEQFF
CDR3nt: TGTGCCAGCAACCGACTAGCGGGGGGGCCGAACAATGAGCAGTTCTTC

j_gene: TRBJ1-4
v_gene: TRBV4-3
abundance: -
d_gene: -
CDR3aa: CASSQDGGAGGEKLFF
CDR3nt: TGCGCCAGCAGCCAAGATGGGGGGGCTGGCGGTGAAAAACTGTTTTTT

j_gene: TRBJ2-2
v_gene: TRBV10-3
abundance: -
d_gene: TRBD2
CDR3aa: CAISLTSGGPGTGELFF
CDR3nt: TGTGCCATCAGTTTGACTAGCGGGGGGCCCGGCACCGGGGAGCTGTTTTTT